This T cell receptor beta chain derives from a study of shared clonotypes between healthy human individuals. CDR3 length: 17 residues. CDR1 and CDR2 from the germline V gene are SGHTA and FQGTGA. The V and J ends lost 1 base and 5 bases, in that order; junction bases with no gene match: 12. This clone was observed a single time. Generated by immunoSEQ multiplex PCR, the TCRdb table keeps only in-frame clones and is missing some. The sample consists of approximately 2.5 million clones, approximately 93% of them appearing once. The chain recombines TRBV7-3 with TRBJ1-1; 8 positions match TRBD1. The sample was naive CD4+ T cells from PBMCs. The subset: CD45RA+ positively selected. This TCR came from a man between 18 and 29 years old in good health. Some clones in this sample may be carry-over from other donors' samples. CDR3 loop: CASSLSGTAGGLTEAFF. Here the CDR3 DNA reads TGTGCCAGCAGCTTAAGCGGGACCGCAGGGGGCTTGACTGAAGCTTTCTTT.